This T cell receptor beta chain was obtained from a study of lymphopenia after photon versus proton radiotherapy. In regard to this clone: No antigen is known for it.

Clones were sequenced by immunoSEQ multiplex PCR, and TCRdb holds only the in-frame ones, with some missing. Here the sample spans approximately 65,000 clones, roughly 88% being singletons. General observations from the study: Post-nadir TCR diversity decline inversely tracked overall survival among those who died.

The source was peripheral blood, collected from a patient treated with photon-based radiotherapy. The receptor's source is a woman in her seventies with pancreatic cancer.

In DNA, the CDR3 is TGTGCCAGCAGCCAAGACGGTAGCGGGAAAGAAAACATTCAGTACTTC. The encoded protein is CASSQDGSGKENIQYF. This chain joins TRBV14 and TRBJ2-4; 8 bases line up with TRBD2. V was clipped by 0 bases and J by 5 bases; unmatched bases: 6. Germline V gene data show CDR1 as SGHDN and CDR2 as FVKESK. There are 16 residues in the CDR3.